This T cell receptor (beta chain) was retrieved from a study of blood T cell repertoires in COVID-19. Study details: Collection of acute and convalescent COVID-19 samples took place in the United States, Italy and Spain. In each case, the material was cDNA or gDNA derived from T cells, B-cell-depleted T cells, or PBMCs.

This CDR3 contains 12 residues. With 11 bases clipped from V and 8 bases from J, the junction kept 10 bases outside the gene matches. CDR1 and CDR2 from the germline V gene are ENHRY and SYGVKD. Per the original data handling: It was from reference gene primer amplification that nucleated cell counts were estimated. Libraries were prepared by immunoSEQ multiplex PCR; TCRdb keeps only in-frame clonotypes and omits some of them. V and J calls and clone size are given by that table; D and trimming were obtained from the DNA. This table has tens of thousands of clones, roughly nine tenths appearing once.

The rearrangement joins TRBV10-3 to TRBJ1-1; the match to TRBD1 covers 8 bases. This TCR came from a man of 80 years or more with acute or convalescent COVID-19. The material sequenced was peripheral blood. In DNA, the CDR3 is TGTGCCTCCCAGGGGGGACAGGTCGAAGCTTTCTTT. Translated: CASQGGQVEAFF.